This T cell receptor beta chain was captured in a study of T cells in Graves' hyperthyroidism and ophthalmopathy. Study results and limitations: Most expanded thyroid clonotypes above 0.001 also appeared in blood.

CDR3 size: 13 residues. V was shortened by 4 bases and J by 1 base, with 10 bases between the two germline ends. Germline CDR1 is SQVTM and CDR2 is ANQGSEA. Worth noting for this clonotype: Its antigen is unidentified.

From RNA transcripts, TCR beta CDR3 regions were amplified. HTBI primers were used for first-round RT-PCR of the TCR CDR3. In TCRdb, the multiplex PCR reads were re-called with MiXCR into one record per CDR3 protein. Of about 400,000 distinct CDR3 sequences detected, more than 15% appear once; the ten largest clones hold about 27%. The clonotype comes from a woman aged 18-29 years with Graves' hyperthyroidism that later progressed to Graves' ophthalmopathy. The chain couples TRBV29-1 to TRBJ1-1, with D possibly TRBD1 on 5 matching bases. The sequencing sample was made of blood. DNA for the CDR3: TGCAGCGTTGTCGGGACTGGGAACACTGAAGCTTTCTTT. Its protein product is CSVVGTGNTEAFF.